The rows below give T cell receptor beta chains drawn from one sample of a study of OX40 agonist ivuxolimab in advanced cancers. Here immunoSEQ multiplex PCR was the method, and the copy in TCRdb shows in-frame clones only, minus some. The sample lists 50,000 to 60,000 clones, roughly 90% occurring once. Sequencing was performed on CD4+ or CD8+ T cells sorted from blood, taken in a trial of the OX40 agonist ivuxolimab. Receptor source: an adult with an advanced solid tumor such as melanoma, head and neck, liver or kidney cancer. The CDR3 runs from the conserved cysteine through the conserved F or W. Each record gives: D gene, clone size, J gene, V gene, CDR3 DNA, CDR3 protein. The D gene is left open where the match is weak. Not all rows give a size; the values are once, few, many and, for expanded clones, a class.

- | - | TRBJ1-2 | TRBV30 | TGTGCCTGGAGTGCATGGGTAACCAGTGGCTACACCTTC | CAWSAWVTSGYTF
- | - | TRBJ1-1 | TRBV11-2 | TGTGCCAGCATCTTGGGGAACACTGAAGCTTTCTTT | CASILGNTEAFF
TRBD2 | - | TRBJ2-1 | TRBV7-9 | TGTGCCAGCAGCCCGGTGGGGGGGAGCTCCTACAATGAGCAGTTCTTC | CASSPVGGSSYNEQFF
- | - | TRBJ2-3 | TRBV5-5 | TGTGCCAGCAGCTTGACGGGGAACACAGATACGCAGTATTTT | CASSLTGNTDTQYF
- | - | TRBJ1-1 | TRBV29-1 | TGCAGCGTTGGCGGCAGCATGAACACTGAAGCTTTCTTT | CSVGGSMNTEAFF
TRBD1 | - | TRBJ1-5 | TRBV2 | TGTGCCAGCAGTTTCGGGACAGGGGGCTATCAGCCCCAGCATTTT | CASSFGTGGYQPQHF
- | - | TRBJ2-1 | TRBV2 | TGTGCCAGCAGTGAACTGGCGGTTCTCTCCTACAATGAGCAGTTCTTC | CASSELAVLSYNEQFF
- | - | TRBJ2-1 | TRBV6-1 | TGTGCCAGCACCGAGTGGGACCCTCGAAGGGATGAGCAGTTCTTC | CASTEWDPRRDEQFF
- | - | TRBJ2-3 | TRBV5-8 | TGTGCCAGCAGCCCCGCGGATACGCAGTATTTT | CASSPADTQYF
- | - | TRBJ2-3 | TRBV5-1 | TGCGCCAGCAGCCCGCCAGGAGGTAGCACAGATACGCAGTATTTT | CASSPPGGSTDTQYF
TRBD2 | - | TRBJ2-3 | TRBV5-7 | TGTGCCAGCAGCAAACCAGGGACTAGCGGGGGGACAGATACGCAGTATTTT | CASSKPGTSGGTDTQYF
- | medium-sized | TRBJ1-3 | TRBV25-1 | TGTGCCAGCAGTGGGGTCGGAGGACCTCTTTTTAACACCATATATTTT | CASSGVGGPLFNTIYF
- | - | TRBJ1-1 | TRBV18 | TGTGCCAGCTCACATTCCGGGACTGAAGCTTTCTTT | CASSHSGTEAFF
- | - | TRBJ1-2 | TRBV10-3 | TGTGCCATCAATCGGGACAAAAGTAACTATGGCTACACCTTC | CAINRDKSNYGYTF
TRBD1 | - | TRBJ1-1 | TRBV5-1 | TGCGCCAGCAGCTACAAGACAGGGGGCCATAGTGAAGCTTTCTTT | CASSYKTGGHSEAFF
- | - | TRBJ2-7 | TRBV6-5 | TGTGCCAGCAGTTCCCGACCCGGGACCGGGAACTACGAGCAGTACTTC | CASSSRPGTGNYEQYF
- | - | TRBJ2-5 | TRBV5-6 | TGTGCCAGCAGCTCCCCAGCGTGGGACTTCAGGTCGGCCCAGTACTTC | CASSSPAWDFRSAQYF
TRBD2 | once | TRBJ2-7 | TRBV2 | TGTGCCAGCGTCATCGGGGGGGGCTACGAGCAGTACTTC | CASVIGGGYEQYF
- | - | TRBJ1-4 | TRBV29-1 | TGCAGCGTTGCCCGACAGCTAGGTGAAAAACTGTTTTTT | CSVARQLGEKLFF
TRBD1 | - | TRBJ1-2 | TRBV15 | TGTGCCACCAGCAGACAGGGGGTTGGCTACACCTTC | CATSRQGVGYTF
TRBD1 | once | TRBJ1-1 | TRBV5-4 | TGTGCCAGCAGCTTGGCTGGGGGACAGGATGAAGCTTTCTTT | CASSLAGGQDEAFF
- | - | TRBJ2-1 | TRBV18 | TGTGCCAGCTCACCACCGGACGTACGGGACAATGAGCAGTTCTTC | CASSPPDVRDNEQFF
TRBD2 | - | TRBJ2-2 | TRBV7-3 | TGTGCCAGCAGCATGGGGACTAGCGGGGGTGGCCTGCTGTTTTTT | CASSMGTSGGGLLFF
- | - | TRBJ1-2 | TRBV2 | TGTGCCAGCAACGTCGGCGACTATGGCTACACCTTC | CASNVGDYGYTF
- | - | TRBJ2-1 | TRBV7-3 | TGTGCCAGCAGCTTAGTGTCAGGTGAGCAGTTCTTC | CASSLVSGEQFF
TRBD1 | - | TRBJ1-4 | TRBV7-8 | TGTGCCAGCAGTCCAGGGGGCTCAAGGGTTGATGAAAAACTGTTTTTT | CASSPGGSRVDEKLFF
- | - | TRBJ2-3 | TRBV7-9 | TGTGCCAGCAGCTTACCGAGCACAGATACGCAGTATTTT | CASSLPSTDTQYF
- | - | TRBJ1-3 | TRBV27 | TGTGCCAGCAGCCCAAAGGGATTCACCCTTCACTCTGGAAACACCATATATTTT | CASSPKGFTLHSGNTIYF
- | - | TRBJ2-1 | TRBV13 | TGTGCCAGCAGCCAGGGCTCCTACAATGAGCAGTTCTTC | CASSQGSYNEQFF
- | - | TRBJ1-4 | TRBV6-1 | TGTGCCAGCAGAGAGGGACGGACTAATGAAAAACTGTTTTTT | CASREGRTNEKLFF
TRBD1 | medium-sized | TRBJ2-6 | TRBV7-3 | TGTGCCAGCAGCTTTTCGGGACAGGGGGTCTCTGGGGCCAACGTCCTGACTTTC | CASSFSGQGVSGANVLTF
TRBD1 | - | TRBJ1-6 | TRBV5-1 | TGCGCCAGCAGCTGGATGGACAGGGGGTATTCACCCCTCCACTTT | CASSWMDRGYSPLHF
- | - | TRBJ1-1 | TRBV5-6 | TGTGCCAGCAGCTTGCGCCGGATGGACACTGAAGCTTTCTTT | CASSLRRMDTEAFF
- | once | TRBJ2-1 | TRBV5-1 | TGCGCCAGCAGCCCAAGCGGAGACAACCTTAATGAGCAGTTCTTC | CASSPSGDNLNEQFF
- | - | TRBJ2-7 | TRBV5-6 | TGTGCCAGCAGCTTGGTTTCAGGCTCCTACGAGCAGTACTTC | CASSLVSGSYEQYF
TRBD1 | - | TRBJ1-5 | TRBV30 | TGTGCCTGGAGTGCAGGGACAGGGTGGCAGCCCCAGCATTTT | CAWSAGTGWQPQHF
TRBD2 | - | TRBJ2-3 | TRBV19 | TGTGCCAGTAGTACCCCGTTTTTCGGGAGGACTTCGGGCACAGATACGCAGTATTTT | CASSTPFFGRTSGTDTQYF
- | - | TRBJ1-3 | TRBV2 | TGTGCCAGCAGCCTTTTCTCTGGAAACACCATATATTTT | CASSLFSGNTIYF
- | - | TRBJ2-5 | TRBV7-2 | TGTGCCAGCAGCCCTAGTTGGGTGCAGGCTCAAGAGACCCAGTACTTC | CASSPSWVQAQETQYF
TRBD2 | - | TRBJ2-3 | TRBV7-9 | TGTGCCAGCAGCTTAGGGGGGGGACTCCTCACAGATACGCAGTATTTT | CASSLGGGLLTDTQYF
TRBD1 | - | TRBJ1-2 | TRBV2 | TGTGCCAGCAGGGACAGGGAGGGGAACTATGGCTACACCTTC | CASRDREGNYGYTF
- | - | TRBJ2-7 | TRBV5-1 | TGCGCCAGCAGCTTGGCGTTGTCAGGCGGCTACGAGCAGTACTTC | CASSLALSGGYEQYF
- | - | TRBJ2-5 | TRBV7-9 | TGTGCCAGCAGCTCCACTCGATGGGCCCAAGAGACCCAGTACTTC | CASSSTRWAQETQYF
- | - | TRBJ1-1 | TRBV28 | TGTGCCAGCAGTTTCCCGACAAAGTTCAACACTGAAGCTTTCTTT | CASSFPTKFNTEAFF
- | - | TRBJ2-3 | TRBV11-2 | TGTGCCAGCAGCTTAACGGGAGCAGGCAATACGCAGTATTTT | CASSLTGAGNTQYF
- | - | TRBJ2-7 | TRBV6-5 | TGTGCCAGCAGACGACAGGCCACCTACGAGCAGTACTTC | CASRRQATYEQYF